A single T cell receptor beta chain is shown here with its context. The antigen remains undetermined. TCRdb's copy holds only in-frame clones and misses some; the assay was immunoSEQ multiplex PCR. Of 15,000 or so clones listed, approximately 58% are singletons. The sample originates from a study of PD-1 blockade in classical Hodgkin lymphoma. At the level of the study: Every 2 weeks, patients had 3 mg/kg nivolumab intravenously. Notes on the study in general: The study found that TCR diversity rose significantly by C4D1 in CD4+ but not CD8+ cells.

This CDR3 is built from 11 residues. Deletions cut 1 base from V and 12 bases from J, with 10 bases between. Germline V gene data show CDR1 as DFQATT and CDR2 as SNEGSKA (reference sequence). Relapse after autologous stem cell transplantation occurred in every patient, and brentuximab vedotin exposure varied. The clonotype originates from a human donor with classical Hodgkin lymphoma. This rearrangement joins TRBV20-1 to TRBJ2-1; D might be TRBD2 (5 bases). The sample in question was peripheral blood mononuclear cells (PBMCs), obtained at baseline. DNA for the CDR3: TGCAGTGCTAGAGGACTATCGGGGCAGTTCTTC. It is translated as CSARGLSGQFF.